The present TCR beta chain was sequenced within a study of blood T cell repertoires in COVID-19. Study in general: Some COVID-19 samples were acute and others convalescent; all came from the United States, Italy and Spain. Sources were T cells, B-cell-depleted T cells, or PBMCs; the material itself was cDNA or gDNA.

How the authors handled the data: Using reference gene primer amplification, nucleated cell counts were estimated. The protocol was immunoSEQ multiplex PCR, while the TCRdb copy is restricted to in-frame clones and leaves out a portion. That table supplies the V and J calls and clone size; D and trimming were determined from the DNA. The table lists 390,000 or so clones, 75% to 90% of them singletons. Comment on this clone: This sample also contains other DNA sequences that code for the same CDR3.

Sample: peripheral blood. The sequence was collected from a woman in her 30s with active or convalescent COVID-19.

The CDR3 loop reads CASSPQGNQPQHF. CDR3 nucleotides: TGTGCCAGCAGCCCACAGGGGAATCAGCCCCAGCATTTT. The gene calls are TRBV7-9 and TRBJ1-5; 7 positions agree with TRBD1. The CDR3 is 13 residues long. CDR1 and CDR2 from the germline V gene are SEHNR and FQNEAQ (reference sequence). J was trimmed by 4 bases and V by 5 bases; bases with no gene match: 2.